This T cell receptor (beta chain) came from a study of human CD8 memory T cell subsets. By UMI-labeled 5' RACE, the TCR beta libraries were made. Original processing notes: Each TCR beta library held between about 2,600 and 18,000 functional CDR3 beta clonotypes. Reanalyzing the 5' RACE reads, TCRdb keeps one entry per CDR3 protein, without DNA. These V and J calls rely on TCRdb rather than the paper's analysis. The sample spans over 6,500 distinct CDR3 sequences; the ten largest clones claim approximately 20%. The CDR3 spans 14 residues. Germline V lookup: CDR1 MNHNS, CDR2 SASEGT. Among CD8+ T cells, the stem-like memory population (TSTEM) was CCR7+ PD-1- TIGIT-.

The receptor's source is a human donor in good health. J is TRBJ1-1 and V is TRBV6-1; checking the TCRdb D call of TRBD1 is not possible without DNA. Sequenced sample: CD8+ stem-like memory T cells (TSCM and TCM) sorted from PBMCs. Sample subset: stem-like memory CD8 T cells (TSTEM), CCR7+ PD-1- TIGIT-. The CDR3 spells CASSPATGGTEAFF.